One T cell receptor (beta chain) is described in this entry. What it binds is unknown. A multiplex PCR was run with 60 Vbeta primers and 13 Jbeta primers. TCRdb's copy holds only in-frame clones and misses some; the assay was immunoSEQ multiplex PCR. The table records approximately 170,000 clones, roughly three quarters of them present only once. Germline V gene sequence: CDR1 SGHRS, CDR2 YFSETQ. There are 14 residues in the CDR3. The ends were cut back, 0 bases at V and 8 bases at J, with 14 bases in the middle. The data derive from a study of cytomegalovirus exposure and HLA in healthy donors. Study results and caveats: Earlier analysis yielded a pattern in which most TCR beta V segments were productive about 90% or about 30% of the time. Testing in vitro showed a few CMV-associated chains specific for CMV antigens.

The genes are TRBV5-1 and TRBJ1-2; unclear D gene. Sample: PBMCs. The receptor was derived from a woman aged 18-29 years in good health and CMV-seronegative. CDR3 DNA: TGCGCCAGCAGCTTGGAGTTGGAGCCGCGGGGCTACACCTTC. Translated, it gives CASSLELEPRGYTF.